A selection of T cell receptor beta chains follows, all from one sample in a study of T cell changes during pregnancy in multiple sclerosis. Generated by immunoSEQ multiplex PCR, the TCRdb table keeps only in-frame clones and is missing some. The sample carries tens of thousands of clones, around nine tenths recorded once. The source material was peripheral blood, sampled in the first trimester of pregnancy. The receptors come from a female donor in good health, enrolled as a control in a pregnancy study. The CDR3 runs from the conserved cysteine through the conserved F or W. D genes are given only for firm matches. Clone size, where shown, is once, few, many, or a class for clones that have expanded.

abundance: -
j_gene: TRBJ1-1
d_gene: -
len: 14
v_gene: TRBV27
CDR3aa: CASSRGDMNTEAFF
CDR3nt: TGTGCCAGCAGTCGGGGAGACATGAACACTGAAGCTTTCTTT

abundance: -
j_gene: TRBJ2-1
d_gene: TRBD1
len: 14
v_gene: TRBV29-1
CDR3aa: CSVPGQGTHNEQFF
CDR3nt: TGCAGCGTTCCCGGACAGGGAACCCACAATGAGCAGTTCTTC

abundance: -
j_gene: TRBJ2-3
d_gene: TRBD2
len: 17
v_gene: TRBV11-2
CDR3aa: CASSLGVAGESTDTQYF
CDR3nt: TGTGCCAGCAGCTTAGGGGTAGCGGGGGAGAGCACAGATACGCAGTATTTT

abundance: few
j_gene: TRBJ1-2
d_gene: TRBD1
len: 14
v_gene: TRBV5-6
CDR3aa: CASSLVQGDYGYTF
CDR3nt: TGTGCCAGCAGCTTGGTACAGGGGGACTATGGCTACACCTTC

abundance: -
j_gene: TRBJ2-3
d_gene: TRBD2
len: 15
v_gene: TRBV10-3
CDR3aa: CAISESRGGTDTQYF
CDR3nt: TGTGCCATCAGTGAGTCCCGGGGGGGCACAGATACGCAGTATTTT

abundance: -
j_gene: TRBJ1-5
d_gene: -
len: 15
v_gene: TRBV4-1
CDR3aa: CASSQDLARNQPQHF
CDR3nt: TGCGCCAGCAGCCAAGATTTGGCCCGCAATCAGCCCCAGCATTTT

abundance: -
j_gene: TRBJ2-3
d_gene: TRBD2
len: 15
v_gene: TRBV7-7
CDR3aa: CASSSGILAGDTQYF
CDR3nt: TGTGCCAGCAGCTCGGGGATCCTAGCGGGAGATACGCAGTATTTT

abundance: -
j_gene: TRBJ2-2
d_gene: TRBD1
len: 18
v_gene: TRBV9
CDR3aa: CASSGGPPDRQNTGELFF
CDR3nt: TGTGCCAGCAGCGGGGGGCCCCCGGACAGGCAGAACACCGGGGAGCTGTTTTTT

abundance: -
j_gene: TRBJ2-2
d_gene: TRBD1
len: 13
v_gene: TRBV6-1
CDR3aa: CASGQGNTGELFF
CDR3nt: TGTGCCAGCGGACAGGGTAACACCGGGGAGCTGTTTTTT

abundance: -
j_gene: TRBJ1-2
d_gene: TRBD1
len: 15
v_gene: TRBV9
CDR3aa: CASSPYGTGVEGYTF
CDR3nt: TGTGCCAGCAGCCCTTATGGGACAGGGGTTGAAGGCTACACCTTC

abundance: -
j_gene: TRBJ2-3
d_gene: -
len: 16
v_gene: TRBV7-6
CDR3aa: CASSWGGTVAGDTQYF
CDR3nt: TGTGCCAGCAGCTGGGGGGGCACTGTGGCGGGAGATACGCAGTATTTT